What follows are 2 T cell receptor beta chains derived from one specimen sequenced in a study of blood T cell repertoires in COVID-19. Libraries were prepared by immunoSEQ multiplex PCR; TCRdb keeps only in-frame clonotypes and omits some of them. The sample records over 150,000 clones, approximately 84% being singletons. Material for sequencing was peripheral blood. The receptors derive from a woman in her sixties with COVID-19, enrolled during active disease.

V and J are TRBV7-6 and TRBJ1-6; TRBD1 might be the D (5 bases). This CDR3 spans 17 amino acids. V was shortened by 1 base and J by 5 bases, with 15 bases between the two germline ends. The germline V gene has CDR1 SGHVS and CDR2 FNYEAQ. The CDR3 coding sequence is TGTGCCAGCAGCTTAGGCCAGGGATATAAAAATAATTCACCCCTCCACTTT. Protein sequence: CASSLGQGYKNNSPLHF.

This clone was observed a single time. CDR3 protein: CATSRGTTSYNEQFF. DNA of the CDR3: TGTGCCACCAGCAGGGGGACTACCTCCTACAATGAGCAGTTCTTC. The V and J genes are TRBV15 and TRBJ2-1, with TRBD2 identical over 7 bases. The V segment lost 3 bases and the J segment 0 bases; nucleotides outside the gene matches: 2. The CDR3 sequence is 15 residues long. Germline V gene data show CDR1 as LNHNV and CDR2 as YYDKDF (reference sequence).